These 23 T cell receptor beta chains originate from one sample sequenced in a study of Graves' ophthalmopathy and Graves' hyperthyroidism. TCR beta CDR3 regions were amplified from RNA transcripts. Second-round multiplex PCR followed a first-round RT-PCR using HTBI primers. In TCRdb, the multiplex PCR reads were re-called with MiXCR into one record per CDR3 protein. The table shows about 740,000 distinct CDR3 sequences, with 40% occurring only once. Material for sequencing was peripheral blood. The receptors were sampled from an adult man with Graves' ophthalmopathy.

This clonotype occurred many times. The rearrangement uses TRBV29-1 and TRBJ1-2; D is uncertain. V was clipped by 6 bases and J by 0 bases, with 8 bases between them. Germline lookup yields CDR1 SQVTM and CDR2 ANQGSEA. The CDR3 sequence is 12 residues long. Written as DNA, the CDR3 is TGCAGCGTGACATATTCTAACTATGGCTACACCTTC. This sequence encodes CSVTYSNYGYTF.

Note on this clonotype: As the CDR3 is not closed by the conserved phenylalanine or tryptophan, this likely results from a read error. V gene TRBV2 combines with J gene TRBJ2-6, with D uncertain. CDR3 length equals 12 residues. The V and J ends lost 7 bases and 4 bases respectively, with 5 bases between them. The germline V gene encodes CDR1 SNHLY and CDR2 FYNNEI. The CDR3 DNA reads as TGTGCCAGCATAGAAGGGGCCAACGTCCTGACTCTC. This codes for CASIEGANVLTL.

The chain carries TRBV7-9 and TRBJ1-1; D gene unclear. V lost 5 bases to trimming and J lost 0 bases, with 16 bases between them. CDR3 size: 16 residues. CDR1 is SEHNR and CDR2 is FQNEAQ in the germline V gene (reference sequence). Written as DNA, the CDR3 is TGTGCCAGCAGCCCACCGGGTGGGCGGATGAACACTGAAGCTTTCTTT. Protein product: CASSPPGGRMNTEAFF.

In regard to this clonotype: At one boundary the junction diverges from the germline segment, which might be a read error. The V gene is TRBV10-3, the J gene TRBJ2-5; 12 bases agree with TRBD2. Germline values: CDR1 ENHRY, CDR2 SYGVKD. There are 16 residues in the CDR3. The CDR3 sequence is CASSSPTSGGQETQYF. CDR3 sequence (DNA): TGTGCCAGCAGTTCGCCGACTAGCGGGGGTCAAGAGACCCAGTACTTC.

This chain joins TRBV7-9 and TRBJ2-7; a possible D gene is TRBD1 (6 bases). The CDR3 spans 17 residues. Germline CDR1 reads SEHNR; CDR2 reads FQNEAQ (reference sequence). With 4 bases removed from V and 2 bases from J, the gap between germline ends came to 21 bases. The CDR3 nucleotides are TGTGCCAGCAGCTCAGGGGTCTCCGGGACCGGAACCTACGAGCAGTACTTC. Translated, it gives CASSSGVSGTGTYEQYF.

There are a few counts of this clonotype. The chain uses TRBV5-1 and TRBJ1-2; tentatively, D is TRBD1 (5 bases). Germline-derived CDR1 and CDR2 are SGHRS and YFSETQ. V dropped 4 bases and J dropped 4 bases, with 17 bases sitting between them. The CDR3 runs to 15 residues. The chain's CDR3 is CASSPALTDLYGYTF. In DNA, the CDR3 is TGCGCCAGCAGCCCGGCCTTGACAGACCTCTATGGCTACACCTTC.

There are many counts of this clonotype. The V call is TRBV29-1, the J call TRBJ1-2; D is unclear. Germline CDR1 is SQVTM and CDR2 is ANQGSEA. V was cut by 1 base and J by 5 bases, with 8 bases left in between. The CDR3 runs to 12 residues. The CDR3 coding sequence is TGCAGCGTTGAAGTCCACCAGTATGGCTACACCTTC. Amino acid sequence: CSVEVHQYGYTF.

At least ten counts were recorded for this clonotype. The V call is TRBV2, the J call TRBJ1-2; D not resolved. The CDR3 contains 14 residues. Germline V gene sequence: CDR1 SNHLY, CDR2 FYNNEI. Deletions cut 6 bases from V and 5 bases from J, with 16 bases between. CDR3 loop: CASSPEEGWYGYTF. Here the CDR3 DNA reads TGTGCCAGCAGCCCTGAGGAGGGTTGGTATGGCTACACCTTC.

The chain uses TRBV9 and TRBJ1-4; D not certain. CDR1 is SGDLS and CDR2 is YYNGEE in the germline V gene. V was clipped by 3 bases and J by 8 bases, with 29 bases between them. The CDR3 contains 19 residues. CDR3 sequence: CASSATSGGATRLGEKLFF. The CDR3 nucleotides are TGTGCCAGCAGCGCCACCTCAGGTGGAGCGACGAGACTTGGGGAAAAACTGTTTTTT.

The chain is built from TRBV10-3 and TRBJ1-6, with 9 bases fitting TRBD1. There are 13 residues in the CDR3. From germline, CDR1 is ENHRY and CDR2 SYGVKD. V shed 11 bases and J 5 bases; nucleotides not matched to a gene: 4. CDR3 coding DNA: TGTGCCTCCTGGGACAGGGATAATTCACCCCTCCACTTT. Protein product: CASWDRDNSPLHF.

This clonotype was found many times. The chain is built from TRBV10-3 and TRBJ1-1; 9 nucleotides align to TRBD1. V shed 10 bases, J shed 4 bases, and the junction held 10 bases outside the gene matches. This CDR3 is 14 amino acids long. Germline CDR1 is ENHRY and CDR2 is SYGVKD. CDR3 DNA sequence: TGTGCCACCATACCGGGACAGGGCTTCACTGAAGCTTTCTTT. Translated, it gives CATIPGQGFTEAFF.

This clonotype was detected a few times. The V and J genes are TRBV2 and TRBJ1-3; D call uncertain. Trimming pared 5 bases from V and 0 bases from J, leaving 14 bases between. The CDR3 consists of 16 residues. Per the germline V gene, CDR1 is SNHLY and CDR2 is FYNNEI. CDR3: CASSPGEIFSGNTIYF. CDR3 coding DNA: TGTGCCAGCAGTCCCGGGGAGATTTTCTCTGGAAACACCATATATTTT.

This clonotype was seen a handful of times. This chain joins TRBV6-6 and TRBJ1-6; 7 bases agree with TRBD1. Germline trimming cut 6 bases from V and 8 bases from J; bases unmatched to any gene: 4. Germline lookup yields CDR1 MNHNY and CDR2 SVGAGI (reference sequence). The CDR3 runs 13 residues. The CDR3 reads CASRTGLHSPLHF. The CDR3 nucleotides are TGTGCCAGCAGGACAGGGTTACATTCACCCCTCCACTTT.

In its sample, this clonotype was seen a few times. The rearrangement links TRBV4-3 to TRBJ2-7, with TRBD1 matching over 7 bases. This CDR3 is 14 amino acids long. Germline V CDR1 and CDR2: LGHNA, YSLEER. V was clipped by 1 base and J by 5 bases; unmatched bases: 5. The CDR3 loop reads CASSQARGYDEQYF. The CDR3 nucleotides read TGCGCCAGCAGCCAAGCCAGGGGGTACGACGAGCAGTACTTC.

The V gene is TRBV29-1, the J gene TRBJ1-2; the D gene is possibly TRBD1 (5 bases). The CDR3 covers 11 residues. Germline CDR1 is SQVTM and CDR2 is ANQGSEA. Trimming took off 4 bases at V and 8 bases at J, with 11 bases between the two ends. CDR3 sequence (DNA): TGCAGCGTTGCTCAGGGAAGGGGCTACACCTTC. Its protein is CSVAQGRGYTF.

This clonotype came up many times. The chain recombines TRBV9 with TRBJ1-1; a possible D gene is TRBD1 (6 bases). The length of the CDR3 is 16 residues. Trimming removed 0 bases at V and 5 bases at J, with 17 bases between. Germline CDR1 reads SGDLS; CDR2 reads YYNGEE. CDR3 sequence: CASSVAGGQVGTEAFF. In nucleotides, the CDR3 is TGTGCCAGCAGCGTAGCTGGGGGCCAGGTGGGAACTGAAGCTTTCTTT.

This CDR3 reads CASSQGQQASSYEQYF. The CDR3 region has the DNA TGCGCCAGCAGCCAAGGACAACAGGCCAGCTCCTACGAGCAGTACTTC. The chain links TRBV4-3 to TRBJ2-7; D is perhaps TRBD1 (5 bases). Trimming removed 1 base from V and 0 bases from J, with 13 bases in between. Germline V lookup: CDR1 LGHNA, CDR2 YSLEER. The CDR3 sequence is 16 residues long.

The V call is TRBV2, the J call TRBJ1-2, with D perhaps matching TRBD1 (6 bases). CDR1 is SNHLY and CDR2 is FYNNEI in the germline V gene. The CDR3 has 15 residues. V shed 5 bases and J shed 3 bases, with 16 bases lying between them. CDR3 residues: CASSPDRSWYYGYTF. The DNA for the CDR3 is TGTGCCAGCAGTCCCGACAGGAGTTGGTACTATGGCTACACCTTC.

This clonotype was seen only once. CDR3 protein: CASSQETSDSQETQYF. The CDR3, as DNA: TGCGCCAGCAGCCAAGAAACGTCGGACAGTCAAGAGACCCAGTACTTC. The chain is built from TRBV4-3 and TRBJ2-5; TRBD1 is a possible D gene (6 bases). CDR3 length equals 16 residues. Germline V CDR1 and CDR2: LGHNA, YSLEER. Trimming removed 0 bases from V and 2 bases from J, with 13 bases in between.

Comment on this clonotype: At one of its ends the junction is not consistent with the germline gene, which may arise from a read error. This rearrangement joins TRBV7-9 to TRBJ2-7; 10 bases fit TRBD2. Per the germline V gene, CDR1 is SEHNR and CDR2 is FQNEAQ (reference sequence). The CDR3 extends over 15 amino acids. In DNA form, the CDR3 reads TGCGCCAGCAGCCGAGGACTAGCGGAAAACTACGAGCAGTACTTC. It translates to CASSRGLAENYEQYF. The full variable domain, completed using reference TRBV7-9 and TRBJ2-7, is DTGVSQNPRHKITKRGQNVTFRCDPISEHNRLYWYRQTLGQGPEFLTYFQNEAQLEKSRLLSDRFSAERPKGSFSTLEIQRTEQGDSAMYLCASSRGLAENYEQYFGPGTRLTVT.

Points on this clonotype: A read error may account for a junction end that differs from germline. The chain carries TRBV2 and TRBJ2-7; the match to TRBD2 covers 13 bases. Germline CDR1 and CDR2: SNHLY and FYNNEI. CDR3 size: 17 residues. This CDR3 is CASSHLPGLAGNYEQCF. CDR3 sequence (DNA): TGTGCCAGCAGCCACCTTCCGGGACTAGCGGGGAACTACGAGCAGTGCTTC.

This clonotype was recorded many times. CDR3 DNA sequence: TGTGCCACCAGCAGAATCAACAACTATGGCTACACCTTC. This gives the protein CATSRINNYGYTF. This sequence joins TRBV15 and TRBJ1-2; D is uncertain. The germline V gene has CDR1 LNHNV and CDR2 YYDKDF (reference sequence). The ends were cut back, 2 bases at V and 2 bases at J, with 6 bases in the middle. The CDR3 contains 13 residues.

This clonotype has ten or more counts. The V and J genes are TRBV29-1 and TRBJ2-5, with 10 bases that match TRBD1. V lost 6 bases, J lost 7 bases, and 8 bases stayed unmatched. Germline V gene data show CDR1 as SQVTM and CDR2 as ANQGSEA. There are 13 residues in the CDR3. CDR3 DNA sequence: TGCAGCGTGCAGACAGGGGGCGAGGGGACCCAGTACTTC. Amino acid sequence: CSVQTGGEGTQYF.